This T cell receptor (beta chain) was documented in a study of T cell changes during pregnancy in multiple sclerosis. Germline CDR1 and CDR2: LGHNA and YNFKEQ. This CDR3 region has 15 residues. The V and J ends lost 1 base and 8 bases, in that order; junction bases with no gene match: 8. Sequencing used immunoSEQ multiplex PCR; TCRdb keeps in-frame clones, though not all of them. The sample has tens of thousands of clones; 94% are singletons. The chain recombines TRBV4-2 with TRBJ1-2, with 9 positions matching TRBD1. The TCR originated in a female donor with multiple sclerosis, enrolled in a pregnancy study. This specimen was CD4+ T cells from peripheral blood mononuclear cells, taken after pregnancy. CDR3 sequence (DNA): TGTGCCAGCAGCCAAGGCGACAGGGACAGGGTCGGCTACACCTTC. Translating it yields CASSQGDRDRVGYTF.